The rows below give T cell receptor beta chains drawn from one sample of a study of blood T cells in healthy people across ages. TCRdb independently ran MiXCR on the 5' RACE reads; one entry per CDR3 protein. The data show 850,000 to 1,300,000 distinct CDR3 sequences, less than 50% seen once. The sequencing sample was made of blood. All receptors come from a woman aged 55-70 years in good health. The CDR3 runs from the conserved cysteine through the conserved F or W.

v_call cdr3_aa
TRBV11-1 CASSLAGAFTTDTQYF
TRBV5-1 CTSSLEARVDEQYF
TRBV27 CAPYRAIGYTF
TRBV18 CASSPPIGARTEAFF
TRBV13 CASSLGRSNTGELFF
TRBV6-2/TRBV6-3 CACNQGSSYEQYF
TRBV6-6 CASSYSFFLETQYF
TRBV5-1 CASSLAAGTSYEQYF
TRBV12-3/TRBV12-4 CASSFVFGEKLFF
TRBV7-9 CASPEPDEQFF
TRBV5-1 CASSPQDRTLVHEQYF
TRBV11-2 CASSPGTAGATDTQYF
TRBV27 CASSFLGAAPNEQFF
TRBV29-1 CSAGFAYEQYF
TRBV25-1 CASSLTGTDTQYF
TRBV7-8 CASSLKSRQKIYEQYF
TRBV20-1 CSARDSRGGSAFF